This T cell receptor beta chain was documented in a study of spatial heterogeneity in lung cancer. The CDR3 totals 14 residues. Germline assignment: CDR1 LGHDT and CDR2 YNNKEL (reference sequence). J was trimmed by 5 bases and V by 3 bases; bases with no gene match: 7. This clonotype was recorded at least ten times. TCRdb independently ran MiXCR on the 5' RACE reads; one entry per CDR3 protein. The repertoire holds about 90,000 distinct CDR3 sequences, with around 9% as singletons. Time point given: sample taken at primary tumor resection. Sequencing of whole RNA from tumor, nontumor lung or frozen PBMC involved no sorting. The donors were 72 patients with non-small cell lung cancer that was early-stage and untreated.

This specimen was PBMCs, taken at surgery. The rearrangement uses TRBV3-1 and TRBJ2-7, with 7 positions matching TRBD1. The sequence derives from a male donor with early-stage non-small cell lung cancer. CDR3 in amino acids: CASSHLDRAHEQYF. For the CDR3, the DNA is TGTGCCAGCAGCCACCTCGACAGGGCCCACGAGCAGTACTTC.